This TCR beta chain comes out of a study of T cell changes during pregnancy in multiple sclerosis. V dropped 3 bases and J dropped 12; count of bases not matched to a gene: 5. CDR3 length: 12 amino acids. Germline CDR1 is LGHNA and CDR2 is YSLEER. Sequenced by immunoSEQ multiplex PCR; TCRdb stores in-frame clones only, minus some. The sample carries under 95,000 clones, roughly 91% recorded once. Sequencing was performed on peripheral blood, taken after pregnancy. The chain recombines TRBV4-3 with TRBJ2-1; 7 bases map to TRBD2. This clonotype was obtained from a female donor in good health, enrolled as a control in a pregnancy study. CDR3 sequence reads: CASSHPREGQFF. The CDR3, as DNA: TGCGCCAGCAGCCATCCTAGGGAGGGGCAGTTCTTC.